Each of the 19 T cell receptor beta chains below was sequenced from the same sample in a study of blood T cells in healthy people across ages. The use of a sample-barcoded 5' primer and a J-beta primer mix characterized a second PCR of roughly 7 to 12 cycles. TCRdb reanalysed the 5' RACE reads using MiXCR and keeps one entry per CDR3 protein. The data show roughly 1.5 million distinct CDR3 sequences, 42% seen once. The specimen sequenced was blood. The origin of the receptors is a woman between 18 and 29 years old in good health.

The V call is TRBV27, the J call TRBJ1-2; D is ambiguous. Trimming shortened V by 5 bases and J by 8 bases, and 15 bases separated the two germline ends. Germline V lookup: CDR1 MNHEY, CDR2 SMNVEV (reference sequence). The CDR3 has 13 residues. The CDR3 coding sequence is TGTGCCAGCAGTGTAGCGGGGAGTCAGGGCTACACCTTC. Translation: CASSVAGSQGYTF.

The CDR3 reads CASRGGGHNEQFF. CDR3 in DNA: TGTGCCAGCAGGGGCGGGGGTCACAATGAGCAGTTCTTC. This chain connects TRBV14 to TRBJ2-1, with 7 nucleotides matching TRBD2. CDR1 SGHDN and CDR2 FVKESK come from the germline V gene. Trimming cost V 6 bases and J 5 bases; bases outside gene matches: 4. The CDR3 has 13 amino acids.

The chain is built from TRBV9 and TRBJ2-5; the match to TRBD2 covers 7 bases. The J call is doubtful: the DNA matches TRBJ2-7 better. The CDR3 length is 13 residues. CDR1 is SGDLS, CDR2 YYNGEE, per germline. The CDR3: CASSAQGEGEQYF. The CDR3 bases are TGTGCCAGCAGCGCCCAAGGGGAGGGCGAGCAGTACTTC.

The CDR3 region is CASSLAVAIYGYTF. CDR3 nucleotides: TGTGCCAGCAGCTTAGCTGTAGCTATCTATGGCTACACCTTC. The chain has TRBV7-8 and TRBJ1-2; D uncertain. The CDR3 covers 14 residues. V lost 0 bases and J 4 bases, leaving 9 bases between the germline ends. The V gene's germline CDR1 is SGHVS and CDR2 FQNEAQ.

The table lists this clonotype with a few counts. This chain uses TRBV20-1 with TRBJ2-4; 7 bases are shared with TRBD2. The CDR3 loop spans 14 amino acids. Germline V gene sequence: CDR1 DFQATT, CDR2 SNEGSKA (reference sequence). V lost 5 bases and J lost 6; bases outside the gene matches: 10. The CDR3, as DNA: TGCAGTGCTGTGCGGGGGAGAGGAAGAAACATTCAGTACTTC. Protein product: CSAVRGRGRNIQYF.

This clonotype has more than one count but fewer than ten. CDR3 region: CASSLDRRSDTQYF. As DNA, the CDR3 is TGCGCCAGCAGCTTGGACAGGAGGTCAGATACGCAGTATTTT. The rearrangement joins TRBV5-1 to TRBJ2-3; D could derive from TRBD1 or TRBD2 (5 bases each). This CDR3 has 14 residues. The V gene lost 0 bases and the J gene lost 4 bases, with 9 bases spanning the gap. Germline V gene lookup returns CDR1 SGHRS and CDR2 YFSETQ.

The V gene is TRBV5-1, the J gene TRBJ1-4; TRBD1 aligns across 10 bases. The CDR3 sequence is 14 residues long. Germline CDR1 is SGHRS and CDR2 is YFSETQ. V was pared by 4 bases and J by 7 bases, with 4 bases of the junction left unmatched. CDR3 region: CASSVGQGSEKLFF. The CDR3 DNA reads TGCGCCAGCAGCGTGGGACAGGGGAGTGAAAAACTGTTTTTT.

The rearrangement links TRBV6-1 to TRBJ1-5; D is undetermined. The V end was cut by 2 bases, the J end by 4 bases, with 6 bases between. The CDR3 has 13 residues. Germline V gene data show CDR1 as MNHNS and CDR2 as SASEGT. Written as DNA, the CDR3 is TGTGCCAGCAGTGAAATGGGGAATCAGCCCCAGCATTTT. The encoded protein is CASSEMGNQPQHF.

V gene TRBV4-2 combines with J gene TRBJ2-1, with TRBD2 identical over 8 bases. The CDR3 sequence is 16 residues long. V lost 1 base, J lost 6 bases, and 8 bases stayed unmatched. Germline CDR1 reads LGHNA; CDR2 reads YNFKEQ. CDR3 region: CASSQVPAGVGNEQFF. CDR3 DNA: TGTGCCAGCAGCCAAGTCCCAGCGGGAGTGGGCAATGAGCAGTTCTTC.

On this clonotype: At one of its ends the junction is not consistent with the germline gene, which may arise from a read error. V gene TRBV4-3 combines with J gene TRBJ1-2; D not certain. The germline gives CDR1 LGHNA, CDR2 YSLEER. This CDR3 is built from 15 residues. CDR3 sequence: CASSQVGAGGYGNTF. The CDR3 DNA sequence: TGCGCCAGCAGCCAAGTTGGAGCGGGAGGCTATGGCAACACCTTC.

The CDR3 DNA reads as TGTGCCAGCAGCGTAGGGGCCAGCTACTATGGCTACACCTTC. Its protein product is CASSVGASYYGYTF. V is TRBV9 and J is TRBJ1-2; D ambiguous. Germline loops: CDR1 SGDLS, CDR2 YYNGEE. Trimming shortened V by 0 bases and J by 3 bases, and 9 bases separated the two germline ends. CDR3 length: 14 amino acids.

The chain recombines TRBV6-5 with TRBJ2-7; the match to TRBD1 covers 7 bases. The DNA matches TRBJ2-4 better at its end, which makes the J call doubtful. Looked up from germline, CDR1 is MNHEY and CDR2 is SVGAGI. This CDR3 has 15 amino acids. The CDR3 sequence: CASSYSRQGGNIQYF. The CDR3 DNA reads TGTGCCAGCAGTTACTCCCGACAGGGTGGAAACATTCAGTACTTC.

This clonotype was seen only a few times. V and J are TRBV27 and TRBJ2-5; 9 nucleotides align to TRBD1. The CDR3 length is 17 residues. V lost 4 bases and J lost 4; bases outside the gene matches: 13. The germline gives CDR1 MNHEY, CDR2 SMNVEV (reference sequence). In DNA form, the CDR3 reads TGTGCCAGCAGTTCCACCCACCCGGACAGGGGCATAGAGACCCAGTACTTC. Protein product: CASSSTHPDRGIETQYF.

This clonotype was detected a few times. The CDR3 region has the DNA TGTGCCAGCAGTGGACAGGGGGCTCGGGGAACTGAAGCTTTCTTT. It codes for CASSGQGARGTEAFF. The chain recombines TRBV6-5 with TRBJ1-1; 11 positions match TRBD1. The CDR3 sequence is 15 residues long. With V trimmed by 5 bases and J by 5 bases, 7 bases remained unmatched. CDR1 is MNHEY, CDR2 SVGAGI, per germline.

V usage is TRBV2 and J usage is TRBJ2-4; D is unresolved. The J call is doubtful: the DNA matches TRBJ2-5 better. CDR3 size: 15 residues. Looked up from germline, CDR1 is SNHLY and CDR2 is FYNNEI. The CDR3 DNA sequence: TGTGCCAGCAGTGCCTCATGGGTGTCCGGGGAGACCCAGTACTTC. As protein: CASSASWVSGETQYF.

There are a few counts of this clonotype. The J gene is TRBJ2-5, the V gene TRBV7-2; TRBD2 matches at 8 bases. The CDR3 length is 17 residues. Germline CDR1 reads SGHTA; CDR2 reads FQGNSA. After removal of 5 bases from V and 5 bases from J, the junction contained 16 bases not matched to a gene. CDR3 amino acids: CASSPLVLRGVGETQYF. CDR3 sequence (DNA): TGTGCCAGCAGCCCCCTCGTCCTGCGGGGGGTAGGTGAGACCCAGTACTTC.

In its sample, this clonotype was seen many times. The rearrangement joins TRBV7-2 to TRBJ2-1; the D gene is possibly TRBD2 (5 bases). The CDR3 extends over 12 amino acids. The germline CDR1 and CDR2 sequences are SGHTA and FQGNSA. V was shortened by 5 bases and J by 7 bases, with 9 bases between the two germline ends. DNA for the CDR3: TGTGCCAGCAGCCAAACTAGAAATGAGCAGTTCTTC. Residues: CASSQTRNEQFF.

This clonotype was picked up many times. The chain joins TRBV29-1 to TRBJ2-5, with unresolved D. The CDR3 extends over 9 amino acids. The ends were cut back, 8 bases at V and 5 bases at J, with 6 bases in the middle. Germline CDR1 and CDR2: SQVTM and ANQGSEA. The CDR3 DNA reads as TGCAGCACTGGGGAGACCCAGTACTTC. Protein sequence: CSTGETQYF.

The chain couples TRBV7-2 to TRBJ1-1; D might be TRBD1 (6 bases). CDR1 SGHTA and CDR2 FQGNSA come from the germline V gene. V gave up 6 bases and J gave up 0 bases, with 14 bases separating them. The CDR3 has 15 residues. CDR3 coding DNA: TGTGCCAGCAGGAGTCCAGGGGTCTTGAACACTGAAGCTTTCTTT. It translates to CASRSPGVLNTEAFF.